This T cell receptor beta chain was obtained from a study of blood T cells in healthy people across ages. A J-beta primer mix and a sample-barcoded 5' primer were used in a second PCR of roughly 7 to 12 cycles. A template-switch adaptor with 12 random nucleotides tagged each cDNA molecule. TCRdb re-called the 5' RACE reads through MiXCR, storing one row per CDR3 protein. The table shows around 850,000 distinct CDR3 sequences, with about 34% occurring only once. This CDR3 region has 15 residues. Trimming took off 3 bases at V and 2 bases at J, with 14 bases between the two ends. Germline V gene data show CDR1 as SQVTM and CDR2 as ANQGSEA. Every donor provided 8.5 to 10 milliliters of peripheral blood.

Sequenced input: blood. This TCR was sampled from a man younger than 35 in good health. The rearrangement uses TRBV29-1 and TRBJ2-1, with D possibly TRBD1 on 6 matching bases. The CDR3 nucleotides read TGCAGCGTTGAGGGCCAGGGGTCCACCTACAATGAGCAGTTCTTC. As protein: CSVEGQGSTYNEQFF.